The present TCR beta chain was sequenced within a study of blood T cell repertoires in COVID-19. As for the study in general: Material from acute and convalescent COVID-19 was sourced from the United States, Italy and Spain. T cells, B-cell-depleted T cells, or PBMCs provided the cDNA or gDNA that served as material.

As handled by the study authors: Reference gene primer amplification in the assay estimated nucleated cell counts. Sequencing used immunoSEQ multiplex PCR; TCRdb keeps in-frame clones, though not all of them. That table supplies the V and J calls and clone size; D and trimming were determined from the DNA. The sample shows 70,000 to 100,000 clones, almost 90% of them seen only once. CDR3 size: 15 residues. From germline, CDR1 is SGHAT and CDR2 FQNNGV. V was pared by 5 bases and J by 4 bases, with 9 bases of the junction left unmatched. The TCR was taken from a woman in her 70s with acute or convalescent COVID-19. Sequencing was done on a sample of peripheral blood. The rearrangement joins TRBV11-2 to TRBJ2-7; TRBD1 aligns across 9 bases. The DNA of the CDR3 is TGTGCCAGCAGCGCATACAGGGGGCTGGAGTACGAGCAGTACTTC. Translating it yields CASSAYRGLEYEQYF. Using reference TRBV11-2 and TRBJ2-7 for the parts outside the CDR3, the full variable domain is EAGVAQSPRYKIIEKRQSVAFWCNPISGHATLYWYQQILGQGPKLLIQFQNNGVVDDSQLPKDRFSAERLKGVDSTLKIQPAKLEDSAVYLCASSAYRGLEYEQYFGPGTRLTVT.